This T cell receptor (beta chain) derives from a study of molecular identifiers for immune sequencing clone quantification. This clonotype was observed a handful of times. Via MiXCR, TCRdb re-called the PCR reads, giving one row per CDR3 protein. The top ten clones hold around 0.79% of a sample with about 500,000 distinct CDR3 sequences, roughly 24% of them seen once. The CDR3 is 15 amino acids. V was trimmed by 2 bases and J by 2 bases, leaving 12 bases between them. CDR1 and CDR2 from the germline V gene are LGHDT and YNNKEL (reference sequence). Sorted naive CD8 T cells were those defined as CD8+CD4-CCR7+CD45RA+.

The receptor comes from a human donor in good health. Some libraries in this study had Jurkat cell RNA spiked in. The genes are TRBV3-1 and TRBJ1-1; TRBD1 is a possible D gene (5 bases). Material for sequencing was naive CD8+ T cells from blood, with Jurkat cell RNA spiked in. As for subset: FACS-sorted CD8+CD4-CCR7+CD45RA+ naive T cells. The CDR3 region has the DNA TGTGCCAGCAGCCAAAAGAGCAGGGTCAACACTGAAGCTTTCTTT. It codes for CASSQKSRVNTEAFF.